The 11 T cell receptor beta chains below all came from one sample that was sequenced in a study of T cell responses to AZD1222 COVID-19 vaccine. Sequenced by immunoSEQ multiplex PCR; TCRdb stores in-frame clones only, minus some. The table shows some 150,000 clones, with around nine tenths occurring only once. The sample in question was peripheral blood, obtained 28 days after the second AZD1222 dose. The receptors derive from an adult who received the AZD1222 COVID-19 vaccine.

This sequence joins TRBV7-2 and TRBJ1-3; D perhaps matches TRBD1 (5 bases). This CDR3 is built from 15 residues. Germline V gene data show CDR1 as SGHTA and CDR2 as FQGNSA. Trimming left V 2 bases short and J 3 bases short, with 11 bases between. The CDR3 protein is CASSLSGGSGNTIYF. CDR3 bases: TGTGCCAGCAGCTTAAGCGGGGGGAGTGGAAACACCATATATTTT.

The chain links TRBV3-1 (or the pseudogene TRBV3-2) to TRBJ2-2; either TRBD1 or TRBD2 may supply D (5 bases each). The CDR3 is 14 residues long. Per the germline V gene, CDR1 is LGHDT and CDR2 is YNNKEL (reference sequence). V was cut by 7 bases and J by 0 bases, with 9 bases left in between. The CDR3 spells CASIGTANTGELFF. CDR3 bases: TGTGCCAGCATAGGGACGGCGAACACCGGGGAGCTGTTTTTT.

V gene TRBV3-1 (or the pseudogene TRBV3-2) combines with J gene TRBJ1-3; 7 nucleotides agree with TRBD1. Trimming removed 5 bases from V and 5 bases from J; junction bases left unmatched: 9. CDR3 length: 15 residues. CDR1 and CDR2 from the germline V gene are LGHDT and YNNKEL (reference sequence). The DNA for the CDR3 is TGTGCCAGCAGCAAAGGGACAGACGGGAGAAACACCATATATTTT. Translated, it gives CASSKGTDGRNTIYF.

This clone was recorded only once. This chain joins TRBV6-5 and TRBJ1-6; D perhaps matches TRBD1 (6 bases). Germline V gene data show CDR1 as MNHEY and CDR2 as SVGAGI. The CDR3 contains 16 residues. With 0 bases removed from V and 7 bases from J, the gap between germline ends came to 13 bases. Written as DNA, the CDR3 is TGTGCCAGCAGTTACTCGATGACAGGAAAAAATTCACCCCTCCACTTT. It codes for CASSYSMTGKNSPLHF.

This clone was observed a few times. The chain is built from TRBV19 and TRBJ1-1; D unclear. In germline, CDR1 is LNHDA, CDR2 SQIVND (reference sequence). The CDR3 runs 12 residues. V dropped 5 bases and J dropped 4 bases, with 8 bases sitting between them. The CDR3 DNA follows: TGTGCCAGTAGTTTCCTCGGCACTGAAGCTTTCTTT. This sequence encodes CASSFLGTEAFF. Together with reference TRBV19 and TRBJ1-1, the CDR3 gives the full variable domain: DGGITQSPKYLFRKEGQNVTLSCEQNLNHDAMYWYRQDPGQGLRLIYYSQIVNDFQKGDIAEGYSVSREKKESFPLTVTSAQKNPTAFYLCASSFLGTEAFFGQGTRLTVV.

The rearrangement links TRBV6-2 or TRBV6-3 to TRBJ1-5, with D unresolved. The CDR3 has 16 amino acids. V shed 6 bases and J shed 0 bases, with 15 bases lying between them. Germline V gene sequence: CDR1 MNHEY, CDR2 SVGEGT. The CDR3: CASRPHYRNSNQPQHF. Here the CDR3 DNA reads TGTGCCAGCAGACCTCACTATAGAAATAGCAATCAGCCCCAGCATTTT.

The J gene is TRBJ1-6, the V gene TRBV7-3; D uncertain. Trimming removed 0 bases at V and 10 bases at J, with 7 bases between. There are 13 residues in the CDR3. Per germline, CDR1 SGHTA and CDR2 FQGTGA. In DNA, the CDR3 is TGTGCCAGCAGCTTAACGCACAAATCACCCCTCCACTTT. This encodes CASSLTHKSPLHF.

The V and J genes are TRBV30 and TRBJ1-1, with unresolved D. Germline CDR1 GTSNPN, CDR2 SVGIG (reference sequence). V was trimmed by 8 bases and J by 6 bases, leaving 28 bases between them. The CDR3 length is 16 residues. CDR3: CAGLDWHSRGAPEAFF. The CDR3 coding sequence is TGTGCCGGTTTAGACTGGCACAGCAGAGGAGCACCTGAAGCTTTCTTT.

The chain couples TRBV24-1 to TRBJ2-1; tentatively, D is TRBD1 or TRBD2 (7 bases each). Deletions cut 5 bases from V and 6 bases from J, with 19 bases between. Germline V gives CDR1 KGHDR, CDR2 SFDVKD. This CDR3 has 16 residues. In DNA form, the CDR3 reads TGTGCCACCAGTGCCCGGGGGGCAGGGGGGCTCAATGAGCAGTTCTTC. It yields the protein CATSARGAGGLNEQFF.

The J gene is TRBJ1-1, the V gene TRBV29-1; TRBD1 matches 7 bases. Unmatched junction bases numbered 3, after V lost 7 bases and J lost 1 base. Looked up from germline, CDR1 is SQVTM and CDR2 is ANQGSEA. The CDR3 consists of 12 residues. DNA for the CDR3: TGCAGCGCAGGGGGGGGGAACACTGAAGCTTTCTTT. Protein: CSAGGGNTEAFF.

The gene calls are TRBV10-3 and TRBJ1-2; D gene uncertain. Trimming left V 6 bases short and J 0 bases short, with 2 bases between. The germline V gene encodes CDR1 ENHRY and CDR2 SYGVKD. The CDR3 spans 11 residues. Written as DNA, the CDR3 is TGTGCCATCAGGACTAACTATGGCTACACCTTC. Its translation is CAIRTNYGYTF.